This is a list of T cell receptor beta chains from one sample in a study of CD8 T cells in Susac syndrome. A single record per CDR3 protein comes from TCRdb applying MiXCR to the immunoSEQ multiplex PCR reads. The sample shows some 130,000 distinct CDR3 sequences, 95% of them seen only once. The specimen was CD8+ T cells from PBMCs. These receptor sequences come from a human donor with Susac syndrome. Each CDR3 is given with its conserved first and last residue. A D gene is named only where the DNA matches it firmly. Expanded clones are given a class, and other clones once, few, many or no size at all.

j_call | v_call | d_call | clone_size | cdr3_nt | cdr3_aa
TRBJ2-1 | TRBV24-1 | - | - | TGTGCCACCAGTGATTTGTACAGCGCGTCCTACAATGAGCAGTTCTTC | CATSDLYSASYNEQFF
TRBJ1-1 | TRBV14 | TRBD1 | - | TGTGCCAGCAGCTCTCCGGGACAGGACACTGAAGCTTTCTTT | CASSSPGQDTEAFF
TRBJ1-5 | TRBV19 | - | - | TGTGCCAGTAGTATGAGGTCAGGCGGGCAGCCCCAGCATTTT | CASSMRSGGQPQHF
TRBJ2-1 | TRBV24-1 | TRBD1 | - | TGTGCCACCAGTGATCGGGACAGGGAGGGGAATGAGCAGTTCTTC | CATSDRDREGNEQFF
TRBJ2-1 | TRBV9 | - | - | TGTGCCAGCAGCGAACTAAACGGGAGAGGATCTGAGCAGTTCTTC | CASSELNGRGSEQFF
TRBJ1-2 | TRBV30 | - | - | TGTGCCTGGAGGCGGAACACCGGGACAACGTACTATGGCTACACCTTC | CAWRRNTGTTYYGYTF
TRBJ2-3 | TRBV15 | TRBD2 | - | TGTGCCACCAAAGTTCGGGCGGGAGGGCTTCCGGATACGCAGTATTTT | CATKVRAGGLPDTQYF
TRBJ2-1 | TRBV6-1 | TRBD2 | - | TGTGCCAGCAGCCTCCACCCTAGCGGGAGTTTCTACAATGAGCAGTTCTTC | CASSLHPSGSFYNEQFF
TRBJ2-4 | TRBV6-6 | - | - | TGTGCCAGCACCACGGCTGCAGGGGGGGCATACATTCAGTACTTC | CASTTAAGGAYIQYF
TRBJ2-4 | TRBV20-1 | TRBD1 | - | TGCAGTGCTAGGTGGGACAGACTAACCAAAAACATTCAGTACTTC | CSARWDRLTKNIQYF
TRBJ2-1 | TRBV9 | - | - | TGTGCCAGCAGCGACGGTAGGTCCTACAATGAGCAGTTCTTC | CASSDGRSYNEQFF
TRBJ2-7 | TRBV24-1 | - | - | TGTGCCACCAGTGGAGGGGCCTACGAGCAGTACTTC | CATSGGAYEQYF
TRBJ1-2 | TRBV25-1 | - | - | TGTGCCAGCTGGCAGTCATATGGCTACACCTTC | CASWQSYGYTF
TRBJ2-1 | TRBV20-1 | - | - | TGCAGTGCTAGTCGCGGTTCCTCCTACAATGAGCAGTTCTTC | CSASRGSSYNEQFF
TRBJ1-1 | TRBV25-1 | TRBD1 | - | TGTGCCAGCAGTGACTGGGGACAGGGTGGGAACACTGAAGCTTTCTTT | CASSDWGQGGNTEAFF
TRBJ2-7 | TRBV2 | - | - | TGTGCCAGCACCCAAGAAGATTACGAGCAGTACTTC | CASTQEDYEQYF
TRBJ2-3 | TRBV7-9 | TRBD2 | - | TGTGCCAGCAGCGCCCTAGAGACGGCGGGAGGAACAGATACGCAGTATTTT | CASSALETAGGTDTQYF
TRBJ1-5 | TRBV4-1 | TRBD1 | - | TGCGCCAGCAGCCCAACATCCGGGACAGGGGTTCAGCCCCAGCATTTT | CASSPTSGTGVQPQHF
TRBJ2-1 | TRBV3-1 | TRBD2 | - | TGTGCCAGCAGCCAAGAACTAGCGGGGAGTACGGATGAGCAGTTCTTC | CASSQELAGSTDEQFF
TRBJ1-1 | TRBV9 | - | - | TGTGCCAGCAGCGTAGATCTGGCTAAGGGCACTGAAGCTTTCTTT | CASSVDLAKGTEAFF
TRBJ2-7 | TRBV5-1 | TRBD1 | - | TGCGCCAGCAGCCCCTCCCCCGGGACAGGGGTCTACGAGCAGTACTTC | CASSPSPGTGVYEQYF
TRBJ2-1 | TRBV5-1 | TRBD2 | once | TGCGCCAGCAGCCGACAGACTAGCGGACACAATGAGCAGTTCTTC | CASSRQTSGHNEQFF
TRBJ1-6 | TRBV9 | - | - | TGTGCCAGCAGCGTTCAGGGGCCTGGATCACCCCTCCACTTT | CASSVQGPGSPLHF
TRBJ1-2 | TRBV29-1 | - | - | TGCAGCGTTGAAGTTCTAGGGGGGCGTACTAACTATGGCTACACCTTC | CSVEVLGGRTNYGYTF
TRBJ2-6 | TRBV9 | - | - | TGTGCCAGCAGCGTAGCGGTTGCACGGTCTGGGGCCAACGTCCTGACTTTC | CASSVAVARSGANVLTF
TRBJ2-7 | TRBV7-9 | - | - | TGTGCCAGCAGCGCAGGGTTATATTGGCCCTACGAGCAGTACTTC | CASSAGLYWPYEQYF
TRBJ1-1 | TRBV14 | - | - | TGTGCCAGCAGCGTCGGGACACCGAACACTGAAGCTTTCTTT | CASSVGTPNTEAFF
TRBJ2-5 | TRBV7-2 | TRBD2 | - | TGTGCCAGCAGCTTAGGTCTAGCGGTTCGAGAGACCCAGTACTTC | CASSLGLAVRETQYF
TRBJ2-1 | TRBV13 | TRBD2 | - | TGTGCCAGCAGCGCCCGACTAGCGGGAGCCCCCTACAATGAGCAGTTCTTC | CASSARLAGAPYNEQFF
TRBJ1-1 | TRBV9 | - | once | TGTGCCAGCAGCCCGCCAGTGAACACTGAAGCTTTCTTT | CASSPPVNTEAFF
TRBJ2-1 | TRBV6-5 | TRBD2 | - | TGTGCCAGCAGCAGTACTAGCGGGGGTTACAATGAGCAGTTCTTC | CASSSTSGGYNEQFF
TRBJ2-7 | TRBV12-3/TRBV12-4 | - | - | TGTGCCAGCAGTTTAGATCAGGGAGTAGGGGAGCAGTACTTC | CASSLDQGVGEQYF
TRBJ1-1 | TRBV27 | - | - | TGTGCCAGCATGTCAGGGGCGGGCACTGAAGCTTTCTTT | CASMSGAGTEAFF
TRBJ2-7 | TRBV29-1 | - | - | TGCAGCGCCCCGGGCAAGGGAACCGACGGAGGTGAGCAGTACTTC | CSAPGKGTDGGEQYF
TRBJ2-7 | TRBV21-1 | - | - | TGTGCCAGCAGCAAAGACTGGGTACGGCTTCTCGAGCAGTACTTC | CASSKDWVRLLEQYF
TRBJ2-3 | TRBV9 | - | once | TGTGCCAGCAGCGTTTGGGGCCGGGATACGCAGTATTTT | CASSVWGRDTQYF
TRBJ2-5 | TRBV3-1 | TRBD2 | - | TGTGCCAGCAGCCAAGAGGCCCGGGACTACAACCAAGAGACCCAGTACTTC | CASSQEARDYNQETQYF
TRBJ1-5 | TRBV27 | TRBD1 | - | TGTGCCAGCAGGCGGGGACAGGGGGCGAGTCAGCCCCAGCATTTT | CASRRGQGASQPQHF
TRBJ2-1 | TRBV20-1 | TRBD2 | - | TGCAGTGCTATAGGACTAGCGGGGACCAATGAGCAGTTCTTC | CSAIGLAGTNEQFF
TRBJ1-1 | TRBV2 | - | - | TGTGCCAGCATTGTGAACACTGAAGCTTTCTTT | CASIVNTEAFF
TRBJ1-5 | TRBV12-3/TRBV12-4 | TRBD1 | - | TGTGCCAGCATCGGGACAGGGCTTTTTAGTCAGCCCCAGCATTTT | CASIGTGLFSQPQHF
TRBJ2-7 | TRBV6-5 | - | - | TGTGCCAGCAGCTCAATCAGCTACGAGCAGTACTTC | CASSSISYEQYF
TRBJ2-1 | TRBV25-1 | TRBD2 | - | TGTGCCAGCAGTGAATACCGGACTAGCGGGCCCTACAATGAGCAGTTCTTC | CASSEYRTSGPYNEQFF
TRBJ2-5 | TRBV29-1 | - | once | TGCAGCGTTCCTACAGGGTCAGGAGGAGAGACCCAGTACTTC | CSVPTGSGGETQYF
TRBJ1-2 | TRBV20-1 | TRBD1 | - | TGCAGTGCTCAAGCCGGGACAGGGTTGAATGGCTACACCTTC | CSAQAGTGLNGYTF
TRBJ2-1 | TRBV20-1 | - | once | TGCAGTGCGTGGGTTTTTAAGAGCTCCTACAATGAGCAGTTCTTC | CSAWVFKSSYNEQFF
TRBJ1-1 | TRBV21-1 | - | - | TGTGCCAGCAGCAATTCGGAGGACAGGGGCCATAAAGGCACTGAAGCTTTCTTT | CASSNSEDRGHKGTEAFF
TRBJ2-1 | TRBV12-3/TRBV12-4 | TRBD2 | once | TGTGCCAGCAGTCCCCTACTAATAGCGGGACCTAACTCCTACAATGAGCAGTTCTTC | CASSPLLIAGPNSYNEQFF
TRBJ2-1 | TRBV7-3 | TRBD2 | - | TGTGCCAGCAGCTTAAGTGTTGCATTAGCGGGAGCAGGGGAGCAGTTCTTC | CASSLSVALAGAGEQFF
TRBJ2-1 | TRBV7-7 | TRBD2 | - | TGTGCTAGCAGCTTAGCGTCTGGGGGGACTATTCAAGAGCAGTTCTTC | CASSLASGGTIQEQFF
TRBJ2-1 | TRBV18 | - | once | TGTGCCAGCTCACCAAGCCCCGGCTCTAGCCCCTCCTACAATGAGCAGTTCTTC | CASSPSPGSSPSYNEQFF
TRBJ2-6 | TRBV27 | - | - | TGTGCCAGCAGCCGACAGGAATCCCTTTCTGGGGCCAACGTCCTGACTTTC | CASSRQESLSGANVLTF
TRBJ2-5 | TRBV6-5 | - | - | TGTGCCAGCAGCACACCGCAAGAGACCCAGTACTTC | CASSTPQETQYF
TRBJ2-2 | TRBV5-1 | - | - | TGCGCCAGCAGCTTGGGGACAGATAACACCGGGGAGCTGTTTTTT | CASSLGTDNTGELFF